Below are 11 T cell receptor beta chains sequenced from a single sample in a study of beta chain features in type 1 diabetes. Whole-study findings and limits: Shorter TCRB CDR3s, moderately but significantly so, were found in Type 1 diabetes patients in all four CD4+ subsets.

These receptors' targets are unknown. The investigators reverse transcribed all of the isolated RNA, so they sequenced expressed TCRB transcripts. Clones were sequenced by immunoSEQ multiplex PCR, and TCRdb holds only the in-frame ones, with some missing. In the table there are about 660,000 clones, more than 13% of which are singletons. Material: naive CD4+ T cells from blood. The receptors derive from a man between 18 and 29 years old with type 1 diabetes.

V and J are TRBV2 and TRBJ2-2, with a tentative D call TRBD1 (6 bases). Germline CDR1 reads SNHLY; CDR2 reads FYNNEI. This CDR3 contains 14 residues. With 7 bases removed from V and 0 bases from J, the gap between germline ends came to 9 bases. The CDR3 loop reads CASINRANTGELFF. In DNA form, the CDR3 reads TGTGCCAGCATTAACAGGGCGAACACCGGGGAGCTGTTTTTT.

This clone was observed a few times. The V gene is TRBV5-1, the J gene TRBJ2-5; 8 nucleotides match TRBD2. V was pared by 3 bases and J by 4 bases, with 11 bases of the junction left unmatched. In germline, CDR1 is SGHRS, CDR2 YFSETQ. The CDR3 consists of 16 residues. The CDR3 DNA reads TGCGCCAGCAGCTACCCCCGGGGGGGAAAGGGAGAGACCCAGTACTTC. The encoded protein is CASSYPRGGKGETQYF.

This clone came up a few times. The genes are TRBV28 and TRBJ1-5, with D perhaps matching TRBD1 (5 bases). The CDR3 length is 12 residues. Looked up from germline, CDR1 is MDHEN and CDR2 is SYDVKM. Trimming left V 6 bases short and J 7 bases short, with 10 bases between. The CDR3 reads CASRQGNQPQHF. DNA for the CDR3: TGTGCCAGCAGGCAGGGAAACCAGCCCCAGCATTTT.

V gene TRBV11-2 combines with J gene TRBJ2-7, with 10 positions matching TRBD1. V was pared by 6 bases and J by 3 bases, with 8 bases of the junction left unmatched. The CDR3 loop spans 15 amino acids. Germline values: CDR1 SGHAT, CDR2 FQNNGV. The CDR3 loop reads CASSLTGTGDYEQYF. The CDR3 nucleotides read TGTGCCAGCAGTTTGACCGGGACAGGGGACTACGAGCAGTACTTC. The entire variable domain, with the rest obtained from reference TRBV11-2 and TRBJ2-7, is as follows: EAGVAQSPRYKIIEKRQSVAFWCNPISGHATLYWYQQILGQGPKLLIQFQNNGVVDDSQLPKDRFSAERLKGVDSTLKIQPAKLEDSAVYLCASSLTGTGDYEQYFGPGTRLTVT.

V gene TRBV6-4 combines with J gene TRBJ2-2; D is ambiguous. The CDR3 runs to 14 residues. Trimming left V 8 bases short and J 4 bases short, with 14 bases between. Germline V gene data show CDR1 as MRHNA and CDR2 as SNTAGT. The CDR3 loop reads CASRGTFGTGELFF. CDR3 nucleotides: TGTGCCAGCCGAGGAACATTTGGCACCGGGGAGCTGTTTTTT.

This clone was found a few times. The chain joins TRBV18 to TRBJ1-3; weak D call: TRBD1 (5 bases). Germline values: CDR1 KGHSH, CDR2 LQKENI. The CDR3 loop spans 14 amino acids. V lost 6 bases and J lost 0, with 9 bases in between. CDR3 sequence: CASSETASGNTIYF. The DNA for the CDR3 is TGTGCCAGCTCCGAGACAGCCTCTGGAAACACCATATATTTT.

The sample holds a few counts of this clone. The chain links TRBV7-2 to TRBJ1-1, with 9 bases fitting TRBD1. V lost 5 bases and J lost 3; bases outside the gene matches: 10. In germline, CDR1 is SGHTA, CDR2 FQGNSA. The length of the CDR3 is 16 residues. CDR3 in DNA: TGTGCCAGCAGCCGAGCCGGGACAGGGAGTTACACTGAAGCTTTCTTT. The encoded protein is CASSRAGTGSYTEAFF. The full variable domain, rest sourced from reference TRBV7-2 and TRBJ1-1, is GAGVSQSPSNKVTEKGKDVELRCDPISGHTALYWYRQSLGQGLEFLIYFQGNSAPDKSGLPSDRFSAERTGGSVSTLTIQRTQQEDSAVYLCASSRAGTGSYTEAFFGQGTRLTVV.

This rearrangement joins TRBV5-1 to TRBJ1-1; D remains ambiguous. The germline CDR1 and CDR2 sequences are SGHRS and YFSETQ. V lost 4 bases and J 11 bases, leaving 15 bases between the germline ends. This CDR3 region has 12 residues. CDR3 sequence (DNA): TGCGCCAGCAGCCGCGGGAGGGATAAGGCTTTCTTT. It translates to CASSRGRDKAFF.

The rearrangement uses TRBV19 and TRBJ2-7; 8 bases are shared with TRBD2. With V trimmed by 6 bases and J by 0 bases, 4 bases remained unmatched. Germline-derived CDR1 and CDR2 are LNHDA and SQIVND (reference sequence). The CDR3 totals 14 residues. The CDR3 region is CASSLTSGSYEQYF. The CDR3 DNA sequence: TGTGCCAGTAGCCTTACTAGCGGCTCCTACGAGCAGTACTTC.

The sample holds a few counts of this clone. V and J are TRBV7-9 and TRBJ2-2; D gene ambiguous. CDR1 is SEHNR and CDR2 is FQNEAQ in the germline V gene (reference sequence). Trimming left V 4 bases short and J 0 bases short, with 12 bases between. This CDR3 is 16 amino acids long. The CDR3 DNA sequence: TGTGCCAGCAGCTCCGGGCCTAAATCGAACACCGGGGAGCTGTTTTTT. It translates to CASSSGPKSNTGELFF.

This clone was seen a handful of times. The chain employs TRBV30 and TRBJ1-2; 8 bases match TRBD1. CDR1 and CDR2 from the germline V gene are GTSNPN and SVGIG (reference sequence). V lost 3 bases and J lost 4; bases outside the gene matches: 7. The CDR3 is made up of 14 amino acids. DNA of the CDR3: TGTGCCTGGAGCGGACAGGGAGGTGGCTATGGCTACACCTTC. Residues: CAWSGQGGGYGYTF.